A selection of T cell receptor beta chains follows, all from one sample in a study of regulatory T cells in long-lasting Graves disease. TCRdb used MiXCR to reprocess the multiplex PCR reads, holding one entry per CDR3 protein. The table records about 460,000 distinct CDR3 sequences, around a fifth of them present only once. The sequencing here drew on peripheral blood mononuclear cells (PBMCs), taken when the disease was refractory, from a patient treated with antithyroid drugs. These receptors were collected from a female donor with Graves disease. The CDR3 runs from the conserved cysteine through the conserved F or W. The D gene is left open where the match is weak. Rows give clone size only sometimes, using once, few, many, or a class for an expanded clone.

J: TRBJ1-1; D: NA; size: few; V: TRBV30; length: 13; CDR3: CAWSTREDTEAFF; DNA: TGTGCCTGGAGTACCCGGGAGGACACTGAAGCTTTCTTT
J: TRBJ2-7; D: NA; size: NA; V: TRBV11-2; length: 13; CDR3: CANSLEEVYEQYF; DNA: TGTGCCAACAGCTTGGAAGAGGTATACGAGCAGTACTTC
J: TRBJ2-7; D: NA; size: many; V: TRBV12-3/TRBV12-4; length: 17; CDR3: CASSLTQGGNLTYEQYF; DNA: TGTGCCAGCAGTTTAACCCAAGGGGGGAATCTCACCTACGAGCAGTACTTC
J: TRBJ1-2; D: NA; size: few; V: TRBV7-9; length: 15; CDR3: CASSLGVRKNYGYTF; DNA: TGTGCCAGCAGCTTAGGGGTCAGGAAAAACTATGGCTACACCTTC
J: TRBJ1-5; D: NA; size: NA; V: TRBV6-1; length: 13; CDR3: CASEGNSNQPQHF; DNA: TGTGCCAGCGAGGGGAATAGCAATCAGCCCCAGCATTTT
J: TRBJ2-7; D: NA; size: few; V: TRBV7-6; length: 15; CDR3: CASSFYRDPAYEQYF; DNA: TGTGCCAGCAGCTTCTACAGGGACCCAGCCTACGAGCAGTACTTC
J: TRBJ1-2; D: NA; size: few; V: TRBV3-1; length: 14; CDR3: CASSKTAANYGYTF; DNA: TGTGCCAGCAGCAAGACAGCAGCTAACTATGGCTACACCTTC
J: TRBJ1-4; D: NA; size: NA; V: TRBV25-1; length: 15; CDR3: CASSEMWGPGEKLFF; DNA: TGTGCCAGCAGTGAAATGTGGGGGCCGGGTGAAAAACTGTTTTTT
J: TRBJ2-5; D: NA; size: few; V: TRBV20-1; length: 13; CDR3: CSASSTIGETQYF; DNA: TGCAGTGCTAGTAGCACCATAGGAGAGACCCAGTACTTC
J: TRBJ1-3; D: NA; size: NA; V: TRBV13; length: 19; CDR3: CASSSITGSRGRSGNTIYF; DNA: TGTGCCAGCAGCTCAATTACCGGGTCCCGGGGCCGCTCTGGAAACACCATATATTTT
J: TRBJ1-6; D: NA; size: many; V: TRBV28; length: 14; CDR3: CAISRGFYNSPLHF; DNA: TGTGCCATTTCCAGGGGATTCTATAATTCACCCCTCCACTTT
J: TRBJ2-7; D: NA; size: NA; V: TRBV7-9; length: 14; CDR3: CASSSNVYPYEQYF; DNA: TGTGCCAGCAGCTCCAACGTATACCCCTACGAGCAGTACTTC
J: TRBJ2-7; D: TRBD2; size: many; V: TRBV29-1; length: 14; CDR3: CSVGWRESLYEQYF; DNA: TGCAGCGTTGGCTGGCGGGAGTCCCTCTACGAGCAGTACTTC
J: TRBJ1-4; D: NA; size: many; V: TRBV29-1; length: 12; CDR3: CSVEQGREKLFF; DNA: TGCAGCGTTGAACAGGGTCGAGAAAAACTGTTTTTT
J: TRBJ2-2; D: NA; size: NA; V: TRBV12-3/TRBV12-4; length: 14; CDR3: CASSWTANTGELFF; DNA: TGTGCCAGCAGCTGGACTGCGAACACCGGGGAGCTGTTTTTT
J: TRBJ1-2; D: NA; size: many; V: TRBV12-3/TRBV12-4; length: 14; CDR3: CASSVTVSDYGYTF; DNA: TGTGCCAGCAGTGTAACCGTCTCGGACTATGGCTACACCTTC
J: TRBJ1-1; D: NA; size: many; V: TRBV11-2; length: 12; CDR3: CASSLRDTEAFF; DNA: TGTGCCAGCAGCTTAAGGGACACTGAAGCTTTCTTT
J: TRBJ2-7; D: NA; size: many; V: TRBV10-3; length: 15; CDR3: CAISDVEYFSYEQYF; DNA: TGTGCCATCAGCGATGTGGAGTACTTCTCCTACGAGCAGTACTTC
J: TRBJ2-7; D: NA; size: NA; V: TRBV6-5; length: 19; CDR3: CASSYVSGAWGVLAYERYF; DNA: TGTGCCAGCAGTTACGTATCAGGGGCCTGGGGAGTCCTTGCCTACGAGCGGTACTTC
J: TRBJ1-1; D: NA; size: many; V: TRBV7-2; length: 13; CDR3: CASSRDGGGEAFF; DNA: TGTGCCAGCAGCCGGGATGGGGGGGGTGAAGCTTTCTTT
J: TRBJ1-3; D: NA; size: many; V: TRBV2; length: 16; CDR3: CASRQAQSDIGNTIYF; DNA: TGTGCCAGCAGGCAAGCCCAGTCTGATATTGGAAACACCATATATTTT
J: TRBJ2-7; D: NA; size: many; V: TRBV7-9; length: 12; CDR3: CASSLQGLLQYF; DNA: TGTGCCAGCAGCTTACAGGGTTTATTGCAGTACTTC
J: TRBJ2-2; D: TRBD2; size: many; V: TRBV28; length: 14; CDR3: CASRPLAGAGELFF; DNA: TGTGCCAGCAGACCTCTAGCGGGAGCCGGGGAGCTGTTTTTT
J: TRBJ2-5; D: NA; size: NA; V: TRBV15; length: 15; CDR3: CATSRDQSGQETQYF; DNA: TGTGCCACCAGCAGAGATCAGTCAGGACAAGAGACCCAGTACTTC
J: TRBJ1-1; D: NA; size: NA; V: TRBV7-9; length: 17; CDR3: CASSLAAPTPGNTEAFF; DNA: TGTGCCAGCAGCTTAGCGGCCCCGACCCCGGGGAACACTGAAGCTTTCTTT